The rows below give T cell receptor beta chains drawn from one sample of a study of T cell changes during pregnancy in multiple sclerosis. Method: immunoSEQ multiplex PCR; TCRdb's copy keeps in-frame clones and lacks some. The sample contains 50,000 to 70,000 clones, roughly 93% of which appear only once. The input for sequencing was peripheral blood, taken after pregnancy. These receptors all come from a female donor with multiple sclerosis, enrolled in a pregnancy study. CDR3s include the opening cysteine and the closing phenylalanine or tryptophan. The D gene is left open where the match is weak. Rows give clone size only sometimes, using once, few, many, or a class for an expanded clone.

J: TRBJ2-1; D: TRBD2; V: TRBV6-4; size: NA; CDR3: CASSDVAGTSNEQFF; DNA: TGTGCCAGCAGTGACGTAGCGGGAACGAGCAATGAGCAGTTCTTC
J: TRBJ1-1; D: TRBD1; V: TRBV6-5; size: NA; CDR3: CASSPPRGRNTEAFF; DNA: TGTGCCAGCAGCCCCCCTAGGGGGCGGAACACTGAAGCTTTCTTT
J: TRBJ2-3; D: TRBD2; V: TRBV7-9; size: NA; CDR3: CASGTSGRAVTQYF; DNA: TGTGCCAGCGGGACGAGCGGGAGGGCCGTTACGCAGTATTTT
J: TRBJ2-4; D: TRBD2; V: TRBV4-2; size: once; CDR3: CASSQADRTSGGLGDKNIQYF; DNA: TGTGCCAGCAGCCAAGCTGACCGGACTAGCGGGGGTTTGGGGGACAAAAACATTCAGTACTTC
J: TRBJ1-4; D: NA; V: TRBV7-8; size: NA; CDR3: CASSFPGSNEKLFF; DNA: TGTGCCAGCAGCTTTCCGGGGTCAAATGAAAAACTGTTTTTT
J: TRBJ2-5; D: TRBD2; V: TRBV28; size: NA; CDR3: CASRASRLAQETQYF; DNA: TGTGCCAGCAGAGCCTCTCGACTAGCCCAAGAGACCCAGTACTTC
J: TRBJ2-7; D: NA; V: TRBV28; size: NA; CDR3: CASSSVASYEQYF; DNA: TGTGCCAGCAGTTCGGTAGCATCCTACGAGCAGTACTTC
J: TRBJ1-1; D: NA; V: TRBV7-9; size: NA; CDR3: CASRGTPQANTEAFF; DNA: TGTGCCAGCAGAGGGACACCCCAGGCAAACACTGAAGCTTTCTTT
J: TRBJ1-1; D: NA; V: TRBV7-2; size: NA; CDR3: CASSLGQNTEAFF; DNA: TGTGCCAGCAGCCTCGGACAGAACACTGAAGCTTTCTTT
J: TRBJ2-7; D: TRBD1; V: TRBV28; size: NA; CDR3: CASSRTGSTSEQYF; DNA: TGTGCCAGCAGTCGGACAGGGTCTACTAGCGAGCAGTACTTC
J: TRBJ2-2; D: TRBD2; V: TRBV30; size: NA; CDR3: CAWQGASGSSGELFF; DNA: TGTGCCTGGCAGGGGGCTAGCGGGAGTTCCGGGGAGCTGTTTTTT
J: TRBJ2-2; D: TRBD2; V: TRBV29-1; size: NA; CDR3: CSVAPTSLAAGELFF; DNA: TGCAGCGTTGCCCCGACGAGTCTAGCGGCCGGGGAGCTGTTTTTT
J: TRBJ2-1; D: NA; V: TRBV7-9; size: NA; CDR3: CASSLRVQGYNEQFF; DNA: TGTGCCAGCAGCTTAAGAGTACAGGGATACAATGAGCAGTTCTTC
J: TRBJ2-2; D: NA; V: TRBV27; size: NA; CDR3: CASSRQHRDVTTGELFF; DNA: TGTGCCAGCAGCCGACAACACAGGGACGTCACCACCGGGGAGCTGTTTTTT
J: TRBJ2-1; D: TRBD1; V: TRBV4-2; size: NA; CDR3: CASSQFLSPGQGYEQFF; DNA: TGTGCCAGCAGCCAATTTTTGTCCCCGGGACAGGGTTATGAGCAGTTCTTC
J: TRBJ2-7; D: NA; V: TRBV5-4; size: few; CDR3: CASSSVPGSYEQYF; DNA: TGTGCCAGCAGCTCGGTTCCGGGATCCTACGAGCAGTACTTC
J: TRBJ2-3; D: TRBD2; V: TRBV25-1; size: NA; CDR3: CASGLAESTDTQYF; DNA: TGTGCCAGCGGACTAGCGGAGAGCACAGATACGCAGTATTTT
J: TRBJ2-1; D: TRBD2; V: TRBV30; size: NA; CDR3: CAWTPNIGSGRALRNEQFF; DNA: TGTGCCTGGACGCCGAACATAGGTAGCGGGAGGGCCCTTCGCAATGAGCAGTTCTTC
J: TRBJ1-1; D: NA; V: TRBV29-1; size: NA; CDR3: CSSRVANTEAFF; DNA: TGCAGCTCAAGAGTAGCGAACACTGAAGCTTTCTTT
J: TRBJ1-2; D: NA; V: TRBV15; size: NA; CDR3: CATSGAVNYGYTF; DNA: TGTGCCACCAGCGGAGCCGTTAACTATGGCTACACCTTC
J: TRBJ1-4; D: NA; V: TRBV7-9; size: NA; CDR3: CASSSRDSLYEKLFF; DNA: TGTGCCAGCAGCTCCAGGGACTCACTCTATGAAAAACTGTTTTTT
J: TRBJ2-7; D: TRBD2; V: TRBV6-1; size: NA; CDR3: CASQGLAGNYEQYF; DNA: TGTGCCAGTCAGGGACTAGCGGGAAACTACGAGCAGTACTTC
J: TRBJ2-5; D: NA; V: TRBV6-1; size: NA; CDR3: CASSDNWAREETQYF; DNA: TGTGCCAGCAGTGATAATTGGGCACGCGAGGAGACCCAGTACTTC
J: TRBJ1-4; D: TRBD1; V: TRBV18; size: once; CDR3: CASSPSNILTGLFEKLFF; DNA: TGTGCCAGCTCACCCTCCAACATCCTGACAGGGTTGTTTGAAAAACTGTTTTTT
J: TRBJ2-2; D: TRBD2; V: TRBV4-2; size: NA; CDR3: CASSQDRDTRTSGKFGELFF; DNA: TGTGCCAGCAGCCAAGACCGGGACACACGGACTAGCGGGAAGTTCGGGGAGCTGTTTTTT
J: TRBJ1-5; D: TRBD1; V: TRBV19; size: NA; CDR3: CASSMTGLNSNQPQHF; DNA: TGTGCCAGTAGTATGACAGGGCTTAATAGCAATCAGCCCCAGCATTTT
J: TRBJ1-2; D: NA; V: TRBV11-2; size: NA; CDR3: CASSLDGGHYYGYTF; DNA: TGTGCCAGCAGCTTAGACGGGGGGCATTACTATGGCTACACCTTC
J: TRBJ1-1; D: NA; V: TRBV18; size: NA; CDR3: CASSPGRGGVTEAFF; DNA: TGTGCCAGCTCACCGGGACGGGGAGGTGTCACTGAAGCTTTCTTT
J: TRBJ2-7; D: NA; V: TRBV19; size: NA; CDR3: CASRRKEQGWYEQYF; DNA: TGTGCCAGTAGGAGGAAAGAGCAGGGATGGTACGAGCAGTACTTC
J: TRBJ2-7; D: TRBD2; V: TRBV4-1; size: NA; CDR3: CASSLLAGSYEQYF; DNA: TGCGCCAGCAGCCTTCTAGCGGGGTCCTACGAGCAGTACTTC
J: TRBJ2-1; D: NA; V: TRBV28; size: NA; CDR3: CASSLWDFNEQFF; DNA: TGTGCCAGCAGTTTATGGGACTTTAATGAGCAGTTCTTC
J: TRBJ2-1; D: NA; V: TRBV27; size: once; CDR3: CASSLRAGLDEQFF; DNA: TGTGCCAGCAGTTTACGTGCGGGACTCGATGAGCAGTTCTTC
J: TRBJ2-3; D: TRBD1; V: TRBV6-5; size: NA; CDR3: CASSPRGRGTDTQYF; DNA: TGTGCCAGCAGTCCGAGGGGGCGGGGCACAGATACGCAGTATTTT
J: TRBJ2-1; D: TRBD2; V: TRBV11-3; size: NA; CDR3: CASRSGLEGPNEQFF; DNA: TGTGCCAGCAGAAGTGGACTAGAAGGCCCCAATGAGCAGTTCTTC
J: TRBJ1-4; D: TRBD1; V: TRBV18; size: NA; CDR3: CASSPPGQGNEKLFF; DNA: TGTGCCAGCTCACCTCCGGGACAGGGGAACGAAAAACTGTTTTTT
J: TRBJ2-3; D: TRBD2; V: TRBV7-9; size: NA; CDR3: CASSSSGWGQYF; DNA: TGTGCCAGCAGCTCTAGCGGATGGGGGCAGTATTTT
J: TRBJ1-1; D: NA; V: TRBV4-3; size: NA; CDR3: CASSQDFRGNTEAFF; DNA: TGCGCCAGCAGCCAAGATTTTCGGGGGAATACTGAAGCTTTCTTT
J: TRBJ2-4; D: NA; V: TRBV4-1; size: once; CDR3: CASSQEDRKNIQYF; DNA: TGCGCCAGCAGCCAAGAGGACAGAAAAAACATTCAGTACTTC
J: TRBJ2-1; D: TRBD1; V: TRBV5-5; size: NA; CDR3: CASSLWGQGAVEQFF; DNA: TGTGCCAGCAGCTTGTGGGGACAGGGGGCCGTTGAGCAGTTCTTC
J: TRBJ2-3; D: NA; V: TRBV18; size: NA; CDR3: CASSPRQNLSTDTQYF; DNA: TGTGCCAGCTCACCACGACAGAACCTTAGCACAGATACGCAGTATTTT
J: TRBJ2-7; D: NA; V: TRBV13; size: NA; CDR3: CASSLPGTYEQYF; DNA: TGTGCCAGCAGCCTTCCGGGGACCTACGAGCAGTACTTC
J: TRBJ2-7; D: NA; V: TRBV7-2; size: few; CDR3: CASSPPGAAPHEQYF; DNA: TGTGCCAGCAGTCCTCCAGGGGCGGCCCCCCACGAGCAGTACTTC
J: TRBJ1-2; D: TRBD1; V: TRBV9; size: NA; CDR3: CASSNRTGLFYGYTF; DNA: TGTGCCAGCAGCAACAGGACAGGGTTATTCTATGGCTACACCTTC
J: TRBJ2-3; D: NA; V: TRBV6-6; size: NA; CDR3: CASTSGGTSTDTQYF; DNA: TGTGCCAGCACTTCGGGCGGGACTAGCACAGATACGCAGTATTTT
J: TRBJ2-7; D: NA; V: TRBV30; size: NA; CDR3: CAWKGGLVSSYEQYF; DNA: TGTGCCTGGAAGGGGGGGCTGGTCAGCTCCTACGAGCAGTACTTC
J: TRBJ2-7; D: TRBD2; V: TRBV13; size: NA; CDR3: CASSSSTGTSGRPLGIEQYF; DNA: TGTGCCAGCAGCTCCTCCACCGGGACTAGCGGGAGGCCCCTAGGGATCGAGCAGTACTTC
J: TRBJ2-1; D: TRBD2; V: TRBV30; size: NA; CDR3: CARTSGAKHEQFF; DNA: TGTGCCCGGACTAGCGGGGCCAAGCATGAGCAGTTCTTC
J: TRBJ2-7; D: TRBD1; V: TRBV7-9; size: NA; CDR3: CASSRRQGYYEQYF; DNA: TGTGCCAGCAGTCGTAGACAGGGGTACTACGAGCAGTACTTC
J: TRBJ1-4; D: TRBD1; V: TRBV28; size: NA; CDR3: CASGRTGGDEKLFF; DNA: TGTGCCAGCGGCCGGACAGGGGGCGATGAAAAACTGTTTTTT
J: TRBJ2-4; D: NA; V: TRBV21-1; size: NA; CDR3: CASSKETTGGRHF; DNA: TGTGCCAGCAGCAAAGAGACGACGGGAGGTCGGCACTTC
J: TRBJ2-2; D: TRBD1; V: TRBV6-4; size: NA; CDR3: CASSDAGQGNTGELFF; DNA: TGTGCCAGCAGTGATGCGGGACAGGGGAACACCGGGGAGCTGTTTTTT
J: TRBJ1-1; D: NA; V: TRBV6-1; size: NA; CDR3: CASSRYGGVTTEAFF; DNA: TGTGCCAGCAGCCGCTACGGGGGGGTTACCACTGAAGCTTTCTTT
J: TRBJ2-1; D: TRBD2; V: TRBV5-1; size: NA; CDR3: CASSSGLAVSSYNEQFF; DNA: TGCGCCAGCAGCTCGGGACTAGCGGTTTCCTCCTACAATGAGCAGTTCTTC
J: TRBJ2-3; D: NA; V: TRBV5-4; size: NA; CDR3: CASSPKAGRGDTQYF; DNA: TGTGCCAGCAGCCCTAAGGCGGGAAGGGGAGATACGCAGTATTTT
J: TRBJ2-7; D: NA; V: TRBV6-1; size: once; CDR3: CASSEEGRLTLGSYEQYF; DNA: TGTGCCAGCAGTGAAGAAGGAAGACTAACCTTGGGGTCCTACGAGCAGTACTTC
J: TRBJ1-5; D: NA; V: TRBV4-1; size: NA; CDR3: CASSRGPNQPQHF; DNA: TGCGCCAGCAGTAGGGGCCCCAATCAGCCCCAGCATTTT
J: TRBJ2-1; D: TRBD2; V: TRBV7-8; size: NA; CDR3: CASSSGVRGGLAGEFDNEQFF; DNA: TGTGCCAGCAGCTCAGGGGTCAGGGGGGGACTAGCGGGAGAATTCGACAATGAGCAGTTCTTC
J: TRBJ1-1; D: NA; V: TRBV27; size: NA; CDR3: CASSLFRNTEAFF; DNA: TGTGCCAGCAGTTTATTCAGGAACACTGAAGCTTTCTTT
J: TRBJ2-1; D: TRBD1; V: TRBV11-2; size: once; CDR3: CASSLGTGTYNEQFF; DNA: TGTGCCAGCAGCTTAGGGACAGGGACCTACAATGAGCAGTTCTTC
J: TRBJ1-1; D: TRBD1; V: TRBV2; size: NA; CDR3: CAGHRGNTEAFF; DNA: TGTGCCGGTCACAGGGGGAACACTGAAGCTTTCTTT